This is a list of T cell receptor beta chains from one sample in a study. Each CDR3 protein gets one entry after TCRdb re-called the RT-PCR reads with MiXCR. This table holds approximately 720,000 distinct CDR3 sequences, approximately 15% found once. The sequenced sample consisted of memory CD4+ T cells from blood. The receptors were sampled from a female donor in good health, serving as a healthy control. CDR3s include the opening cysteine and the closing phenylalanine or tryptophan. The order of the fields is CDR3 DNA, CDR3 protein, D gene, J gene, V gene, clone size. D genes are given only for firm matches. Expanded clones are given a class, and other clones once, few, many or no size at all.

DNA: TGTGCCAGCAGTTATCAGACCTGGGACTACACCTTC; CDR3: CASSYQTWDYTF; D: -; J: TRBJ1-2; V: TRBV12-3/TRBV12-4; size: -
DNA: TGTGCCAGCAGCCGAATAACTAGCGGGGTGGTGGGGGAGCAGTACTTC; CDR3: CASSRITSGVVGEQYF; D: TRBD2; J: TRBJ2-7; V: TRBV7-6; size: -
DNA: TGTGCCAGCAGCGTAGAGGTGGGGATGGGTGAGCAGTTCTTC; CDR3: CASSVEVGMGEQFF; D: -; J: TRBJ2-1; V: TRBV9; size: -
DNA: TGTGCCAGCAGCCTAAACAAAGGGACTAGCGGAATCCCCGGAAATGAGCAGTTCTTC; CDR3: CASSLNKGTSGIPGNEQFF; D: TRBD2; J: TRBJ2-1; V: TRBV14; size: few
DNA: TGCAGCGTCGAGCTCTCTGGAAACACCATATATTTT; CDR3: CSVELSGNTIYF; D: -; J: TRBJ1-3; V: TRBV29-1; size: many
DNA: TGTGCCAGCAGCTTGGAATTGTCGGGTGGTGAGCAGTTCTTC; CDR3: CASSLELSGGEQFF; D: -; J: TRBJ2-1; V: TRBV5-6; size: -
DNA: TGTGCCACCAGCAGAGACTGGAGTGTGGATGAAGCTTTCTTT; CDR3: CATSRDWSVDEAFF; D: -; J: TRBJ1-1; V: TRBV15; size: many
DNA: TGTGCCAGCAGCTCGGAGCCGGGACTAGCGGGGGGGTACCAGGATACGCAGTATTTT; CDR3: CASSSEPGLAGGYQDTQYF; D: TRBD2; J: TRBJ2-3; V: TRBV9; size: few
DNA: TGTGCCAGCAGCTCCCGGGACAGGGCAATTCACGAGCAGTACTTC; CDR3: CASSSRDRAIHEQYF; D: TRBD1; J: TRBJ2-7; V: TRBV7-8; size: many
DNA: TGTGCCAGCACTCCGGGGGGAGGGAGAGAGACCCAGTACTTC; CDR3: CASTPGGGRETQYF; D: TRBD2; J: TRBJ2-5; V: TRBV27; size: once
DNA: TGCAGCGTTGAAGAGATTTTTGGGGGGAGGACTGAAGCTTTCTTT; CDR3: CSVEEIFGGRTEAFF; D: -; J: TRBJ1-1; V: TRBV29-1; size: many
DNA: TGTGCCAGCAGGGAGGGCGTAACAGATACGCAGTATTTT; CDR3: CASREGVTDTQYF; D: -; J: TRBJ2-3; V: TRBV12-3/TRBV12-4; size: many
DNA: TGCAGTGCTAGGGAGACAGTTAATTCACCCCTCCACTTT; CDR3: CSARETVNSPLHF; D: -; J: TRBJ1-6; V: TRBV20-1; size: few
DNA: TGCAGTGCTAGAAATACTGAGGACAGAAACTATGGCTACACCTTC; CDR3: CSARNTEDRNYGYTF; D: -; J: TRBJ1-2; V: TRBV20-1; size: -
DNA: TGTGCCAGCAGCCCCCTAGGGGCAGATACGCAGTATTTT; CDR3: CASSPLGADTQYF; D: -; J: TRBJ2-3; V: TRBV7-2; size: few
DNA: TGTGCCAGCAGCCAATGGGACAGGGGTACGGGGGAGCTGTTTTTT; CDR3: CASSQWDRGTGELFF; D: TRBD1; J: TRBJ2-2; V: TRBV3-1; size: once
DNA: TGCGCCAGCAGCCCCCCCACTAGCGCCGACTATGGCTACACCTTC; CDR3: CASSPPTSADYGYTF; D: -; J: TRBJ1-2; V: TRBV5-1; size: -
DNA: TGCGCCAGCAGCTTGGATGGCAATGACTATGGCTACACCTTC; CDR3: CASSLDGNDYGYTF; D: -; J: TRBJ1-2; V: TRBV5-1; size: -
DNA: TGTGCCAGCAGCTTAAGGGCAGCGGCGACCGTCTACAATGAGCAGTTCTTC; CDR3: CASSLRAAATVYNEQFF; D: -; J: TRBJ2-1; V: TRBV7-2; size: -
DNA: TGTGCCAGCAGCTTAAGCAGAGGGGTGAGGGGAACTGAAGCTTTCTTT; CDR3: CASSLSRGVRGTEAFF; D: -; J: TRBJ1-1; V: TRBV11-1; size: few
DNA: TGCAGCGCCAACCCGGGGGATGAGCAGTTCTTC; CDR3: CSANPGDEQFF; D: -; J: TRBJ2-1; V: TRBV29-1; size: many
DNA: TGTGCCAGCAGTCGCGGACAGGATGGTTCGCAGTTCTTC; CDR3: CASSRGQDGSQFF; D: TRBD1; J: TRBJ2-1; V: TRBV28; size: -
DNA: TGCAGTGCACAAATCCCGGGACAGAACTACGAGCAGTACTTC; CDR3: CSAQIPGQNYEQYF; D: TRBD1; J: TRBJ2-7; V: TRBV20-1; size: -
DNA: TGTGCCAGCAGTAGACAGGGGGGACTCAATCAGCCCCAGCATTTT; CDR3: CASSRQGGLNQPQHF; D: TRBD1; J: TRBJ1-5; V: TRBV12-3/TRBV12-4; size: few
DNA: TGTGCCAGCAGCTTAGCTCCAGGGGACTACAATGAGCAGTTCTTC; CDR3: CASSLAPGDYNEQFF; D: -; J: TRBJ2-1; V: TRBV7-3; size: few
DNA: TGTGCCAGCAGACCAACAGGACAGAACTCTGGAAACACCATATATTTT; CDR3: CASRPTGQNSGNTIYF; D: -; J: TRBJ1-3; V: TRBV12-3/TRBV12-4; size: -
DNA: TGTGCCAGCAGTTACTCGACGGGCAGCGAGTACGGCTACACCTTC; CDR3: CASSYSTGSEYGYTF; D: -; J: TRBJ1-2; V: TRBV6-6; size: few
DNA: TGCAGTGCTAGAGACTCTAGCGGGGGGTCCACAGATACGCAGTATTTT; CDR3: CSARDSSGGSTDTQYF; D: TRBD2; J: TRBJ2-3; V: TRBV20-1; size: many
DNA: TGTGCCAGCAGCCGGGTGACTAGCGGGGGGGATACGCAGTATTTT; CDR3: CASSRVTSGGDTQYF; D: TRBD2; J: TRBJ2-3; V: TRBV7-9; size: -
DNA: TGTGCCAGCAGCCAAGAGAGCGGGGTGCGTGTCTATGGCTACACCTTC; CDR3: CASSQESGVRVYGYTF; D: -; J: TRBJ1-2; V: TRBV3-1; size: few
DNA: TGTGCCAGCAGTTTGAGGGGTCCGGGTGAAAAACTGTTTTTT; CDR3: CASSLRGPGEKLFF; D: -; J: TRBJ1-4; V: TRBV27; size: -
DNA: TGTGCCAGCAGCGCCGGACTAGCGAGCTCCTACAATGAGCAGTTCTTC; CDR3: CASSAGLASSYNEQFF; D: TRBD2; J: TRBJ2-1; V: TRBV7-2; size: -
DNA: TGTGCCAGCAGCTTGGGGGGACTAGCGACAACCTACGAGCAGTACTTC; CDR3: CASSLGGLATTYEQYF; D: TRBD2; J: TRBJ2-7; V: TRBV5-4; size: -
DNA: TGTGCCAGCTCACCACTAACGACAGGGGGAAACACCATATATTTT; CDR3: CASSPLTTGGNTIYF; D: TRBD1; J: TRBJ1-3; V: TRBV18; size: -
DNA: TGTGCCAGCAGCTTTGGGATTTCCCCGAGGGATACGCAGTATTTT; CDR3: CASSFGISPRDTQYF; D: -; J: TRBJ2-3; V: TRBV7-2; size: -
DNA: TGTGCCAGCAGGTCAGGGGGATTTCGCACAGATACGCAGTATTTT; CDR3: CASRSGGFRTDTQYF; D: TRBD1; J: TRBJ2-3; V: TRBV6-1; size: -
DNA: TGCGCCAGCAGCTTGGACCAGCTCTACCCATCTTCCTACGAGCAGTACTTC; CDR3: CASSLDQLYPSSYEQYF; D: -; J: TRBJ2-7; V: TRBV5-1; size: few
DNA: TGTGCCAGCAGCTTAGGGTGGACTAGCGGAACAGATACGCAGTATTTT; CDR3: CASSLGWTSGTDTQYF; D: TRBD2; J: TRBJ2-3; V: TRBV7-8; size: -
DNA: TGCGCCAGCAGCCAAAATCGACAGGGCTGGGGCACCGGGGAGCTGTTTTTT; CDR3: CASSQNRQGWGTGELFF; D: TRBD1; J: TRBJ2-2; V: TRBV4-3; size: many
DNA: TGTGCCAGCAGCTCAGACGGACTAGCGACCTACGAGCAGTACTTC; CDR3: CASSSDGLATYEQYF; D: TRBD2; J: TRBJ2-7; V: TRBV5-4; size: few
DNA: TGCGCCAGCAGCCAAGATCAGGGATACTATGGCTACACCTTC; CDR3: CASSQDQGYYGYTF; D: -; J: TRBJ1-2; V: TRBV4-3; size: -
DNA: TGTGCCACCAGTGGGGGATACTCCTACAATGAGCAGTTCTTC; CDR3: CATSGGYSYNEQFF; D: -; J: TRBJ2-1; V: TRBV24-1; size: few